The clone carrying this T cell receptor beta chain rates as medium-sized. This same CDR3 is encoded by further DNA sequences in the sample. Clones were sequenced by immunoSEQ multiplex PCR, and TCRdb holds only the in-frame ones, with some missing. The table includes approximately 53,000 clones, 75% to 90% detected once. This record belongs to a study of blood T cell repertoires in COVID-19. At the level of the study: There were acute and convalescent COVID-19 samples, and they came from the United States, Italy and Spain. T cells, B-cell-depleted T cells, or PBMCs provided the cDNA or gDNA that served as material.

The germline CDR1 and CDR2 sequences are SGHNT and YYREEE (reference sequence). This CDR3 has 15 residues. Trimming pared 4 bases from V and 5 bases from J, leaving 15 bases between. The Seattle site enrolled patients during active infection and followed them longitudinally. Sequencing was carried out using peripheral blood. J is TRBJ2-2 and V is TRBV5-4; maybe TRBD2 (7 bases). The TCR comes from a woman at least 80 years old with COVID-19, enrolled during active disease. CDR3 sequence: CASSPEGGRTGELFF. Here the CDR3 DNA reads TGTGCCAGCAGCCCCGAGGGGGGGCGGACCGGGGAGCTGTTTTTT.